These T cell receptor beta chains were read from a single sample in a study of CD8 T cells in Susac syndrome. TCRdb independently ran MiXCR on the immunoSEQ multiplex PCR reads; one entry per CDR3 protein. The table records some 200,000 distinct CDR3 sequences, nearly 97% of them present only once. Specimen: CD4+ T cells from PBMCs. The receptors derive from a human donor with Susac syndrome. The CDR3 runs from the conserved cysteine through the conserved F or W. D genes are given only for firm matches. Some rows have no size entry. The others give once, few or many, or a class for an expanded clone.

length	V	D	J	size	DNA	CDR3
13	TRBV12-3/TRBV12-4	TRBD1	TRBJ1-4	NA	TGTGCCAGCAGTGAGGGGGCTGCTGAAAAACTGTTTTTT	CASSEGAAEKLFF
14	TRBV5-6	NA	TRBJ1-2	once	TGTGCCAGCAGCTTGGATCAGGGGAACTATGGCTACACCTTC	CASSLDQGNYGYTF
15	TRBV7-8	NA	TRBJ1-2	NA	TGTGCCAGCAGCTTAGAGTTGGTCAGGTCCAGTGGCTACACCTTC	CASSLELVRSSGYTF
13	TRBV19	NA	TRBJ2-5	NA	TGTGCCAGTAGTATACCGGCGGGGGAGACCCAGTACTTC	CASSIPAGETQYF
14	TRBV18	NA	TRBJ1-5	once	TGTGCCAGCTCACCGTCAGAGGGCCGGCAGCCCCAGCATTTT	CASSPSEGRQPQHF
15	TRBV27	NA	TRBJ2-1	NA	TGTGCCAGCAGTTTTACGGGACTCCGATACAATGAGCAGTTCTTC	CASSFTGLRYNEQFF
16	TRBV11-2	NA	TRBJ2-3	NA	TGTGCCAGCAGCGGACGGGACTCGCATCGCACAGATACGCAGTATTTT	CASSGRDSHRTDTQYF
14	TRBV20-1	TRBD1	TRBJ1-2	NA	TGCAGTGCTACAAACAGGGGGCAAGGCTATGGCTACACCTTC	CSATNRGQGYGYTF
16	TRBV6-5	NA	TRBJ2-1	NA	TGTGCCAGCAGTCTACCTACAGGGACGGGCTACAATGAGCAGTTCTTC	CASSLPTGTGYNEQFF
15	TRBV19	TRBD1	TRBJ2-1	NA	TGTGCCAGTAGTAGAGGGACAGGGAGTGGCAATGAGCAGTTCTTC	CASSRGTGSGNEQFF
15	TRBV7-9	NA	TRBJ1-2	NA	TGTGCCAGCAGCCCCTTAAGGGGCGGGACGGACGGCTACACCTTC	CASSPLRGGTDGYTF
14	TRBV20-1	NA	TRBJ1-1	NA	TGCAGTGCTAGTTCAGCGTTGGCGAACACTGAAGCTTTCTTT	CSASSALANTEAFF
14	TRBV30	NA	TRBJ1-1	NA	TGTGCCTGGAGTTTGGCGGGCGTCGTCGCTGAAGCTTTCTTT	CAWSLAGVVAEAFF
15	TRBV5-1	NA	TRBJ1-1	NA	TGCGCCAGCAGCCCCCTGTCAGGGGAAGGCACTGAAGCTTTCTTT	CASSPLSGEGTEAFF
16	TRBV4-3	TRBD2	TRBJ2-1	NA	TGCGCCAGCAGCCAAGGCCTAGCGGGGGCAGGGGATGAGCAGTTCTTC	CASSQGLAGAGDEQFF
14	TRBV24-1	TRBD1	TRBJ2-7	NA	TGTGCCACCAGTGATTTGAACAGGGGTAGCGAGCAGTACTTC	CATSDLNRGSEQYF
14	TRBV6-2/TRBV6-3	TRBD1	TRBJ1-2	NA	TGTGCCAGCACTCGACAGGGAGAGGCGTATGGCTACACCTTC	CASTRQGEAYGYTF
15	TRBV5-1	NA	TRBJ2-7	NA	TGCGCCAGCAGCTTGGGCCAGACGAGCTCCTACGAGCAGTACTTC	CASSLGQTSSYEQYF
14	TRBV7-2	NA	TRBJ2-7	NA	TGTGCCAGCAGCTTAGTGTCGGGCGTCCACGAGCAGTACTTC	CASSLVSGVHEQYF
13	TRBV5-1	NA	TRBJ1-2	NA	TGCGCCAGCAGCTTGTCAGACAACTATGGCTACACCTTC	CASSLSDNYGYTF
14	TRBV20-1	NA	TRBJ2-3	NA	TGCAGTGCTAGAGAGCAGGGCCGGACAGATACGCAGTATTTT	CSAREQGRTDTQYF
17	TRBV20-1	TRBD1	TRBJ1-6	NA	TGCAGTGCTTTTGACAGGGGGCTTAGCTCCTATAATTCACCCCTCCACTTT	CSAFDRGLSSYNSPLHF
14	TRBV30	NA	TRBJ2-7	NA	TGTGCCTGGACGTACGAGGGTGGCCCCTACGAGCAGTACTTC	CAWTYEGGPYEQYF